The TCR beta chain under discussion was sequenced for a study of blood T cell repertoires in COVID-19. Study-level information: The United States, Italy and Spain provided the acute and convalescent COVID-19 samples. T cells, B-cell-depleted T cells, or PBMCs supplied cDNA or gDNA.

The assay was immunoSEQ multiplex PCR, and TCRdb's table has in-frame clones only and misses some. The repertoire holds roughly 200,000 clones, with approximately 87% as singletons. CDR1 and CDR2 from the germline V gene are SGHKS and YYEKEE (reference sequence). J gave up 3 bases and V 2 bases, and 15 bases lay outside the gene matches. The CDR3 spans 20 residues. Patients of the Seattle cohort, enrolled during active infection, were followed longitudinally. This clone came up once. The origin of this receptor is a person aged 70 to 80 with COVID-19, enrolled during active disease. Sequencing was performed on peripheral blood. V and J are TRBV5-5 and TRBJ2-2; 11 positions agree with TRBD2. CDR3 nucleotides: TGTGCCAGCAGCTTCTACCCCTCGGGGCTAGCGGGGGGCCACACCGGGGAGCTGTTTTTT. Protein: CASSFYPSGLAGGHTGELFF.